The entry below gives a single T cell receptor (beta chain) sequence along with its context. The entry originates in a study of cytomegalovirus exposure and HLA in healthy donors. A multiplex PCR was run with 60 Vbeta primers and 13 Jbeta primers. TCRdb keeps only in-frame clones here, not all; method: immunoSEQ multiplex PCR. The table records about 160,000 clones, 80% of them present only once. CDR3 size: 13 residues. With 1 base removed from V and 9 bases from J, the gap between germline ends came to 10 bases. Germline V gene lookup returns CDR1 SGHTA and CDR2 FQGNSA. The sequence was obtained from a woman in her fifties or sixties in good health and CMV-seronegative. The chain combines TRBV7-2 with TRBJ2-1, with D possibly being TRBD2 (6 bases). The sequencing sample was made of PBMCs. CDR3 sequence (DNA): TGTGCCAGCAGCTTAGGACTAGTAGGTGAGCAGTTCTTC. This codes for CASSLGLVGEQFF.